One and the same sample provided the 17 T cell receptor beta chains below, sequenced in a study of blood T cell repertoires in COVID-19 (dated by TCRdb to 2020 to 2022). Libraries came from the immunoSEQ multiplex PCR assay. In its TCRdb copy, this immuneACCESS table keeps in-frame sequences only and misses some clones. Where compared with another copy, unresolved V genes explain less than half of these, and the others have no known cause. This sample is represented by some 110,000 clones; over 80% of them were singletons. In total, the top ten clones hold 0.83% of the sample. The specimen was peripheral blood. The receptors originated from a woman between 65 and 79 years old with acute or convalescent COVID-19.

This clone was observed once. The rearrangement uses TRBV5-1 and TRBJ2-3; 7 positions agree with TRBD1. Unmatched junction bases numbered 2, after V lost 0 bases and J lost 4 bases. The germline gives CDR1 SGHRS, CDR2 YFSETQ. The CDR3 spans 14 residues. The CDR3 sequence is CASSLATGADTQYF. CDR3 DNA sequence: TGCGCCAGCAGCTTGGCAACAGGGGCAGATACGCAGTATTTT.

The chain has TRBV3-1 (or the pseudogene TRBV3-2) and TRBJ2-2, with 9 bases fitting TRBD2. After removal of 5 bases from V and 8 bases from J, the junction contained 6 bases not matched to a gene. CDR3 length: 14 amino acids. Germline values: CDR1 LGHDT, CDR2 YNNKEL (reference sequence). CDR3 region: CASSEGLALGELFF. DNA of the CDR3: TGTGCCAGCAGCGAGGGACTAGCTTTGGGGGAGCTGTTTTTT.

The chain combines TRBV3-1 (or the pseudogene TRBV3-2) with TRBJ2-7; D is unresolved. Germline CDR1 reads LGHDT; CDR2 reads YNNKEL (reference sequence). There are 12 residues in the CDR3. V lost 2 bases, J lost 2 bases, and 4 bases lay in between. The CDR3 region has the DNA TGTGCCAGCAGCCAACTACCCTACGAGCAGTACTTC. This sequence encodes CASSQLPYEQYF.

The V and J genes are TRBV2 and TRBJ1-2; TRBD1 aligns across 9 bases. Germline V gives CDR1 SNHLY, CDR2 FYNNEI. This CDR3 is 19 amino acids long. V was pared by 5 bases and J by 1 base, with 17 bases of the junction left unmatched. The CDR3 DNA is TGTGCCAGCAGTCTCTCCTCCCGGGGACAGGGCCCCTATAACTATGGCTACACCTTC. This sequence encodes CASSLSSRGQGPYNYGYTF.

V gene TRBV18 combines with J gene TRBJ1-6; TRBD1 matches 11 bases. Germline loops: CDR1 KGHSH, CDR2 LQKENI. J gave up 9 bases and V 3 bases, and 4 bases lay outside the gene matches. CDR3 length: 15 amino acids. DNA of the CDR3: TGTGCCAGCTCACCGGGACAGGGGGTTGGTTCACCCCTCCACTTT. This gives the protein CASSPGQGVGSPLHF.

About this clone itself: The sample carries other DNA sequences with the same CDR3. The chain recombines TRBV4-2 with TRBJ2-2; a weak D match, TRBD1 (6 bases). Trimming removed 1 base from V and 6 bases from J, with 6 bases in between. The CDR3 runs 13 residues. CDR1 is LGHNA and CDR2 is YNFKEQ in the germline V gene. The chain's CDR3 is CASSQAGAGELFF. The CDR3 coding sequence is TGTGCCAGCAGCCAAGCAGGGGCCGGGGAGCTGTTTTTT.

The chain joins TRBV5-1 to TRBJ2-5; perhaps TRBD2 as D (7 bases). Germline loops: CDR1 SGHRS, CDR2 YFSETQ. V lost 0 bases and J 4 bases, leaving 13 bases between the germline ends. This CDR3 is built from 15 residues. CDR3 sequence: CASSLAGGEGETQYF. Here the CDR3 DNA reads TGCGCCAGCAGCTTGGCGGGGGGCGAAGGAGAGACCCAGTACTTC.

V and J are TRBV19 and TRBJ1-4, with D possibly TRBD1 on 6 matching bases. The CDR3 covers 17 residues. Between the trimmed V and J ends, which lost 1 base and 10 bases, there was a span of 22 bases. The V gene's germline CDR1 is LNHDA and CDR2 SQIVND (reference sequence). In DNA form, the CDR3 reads TGTGCCAGTAGTATAGTCGCCCGGGGGGCCGAGTACGGAAAACTGTTTTTT. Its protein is CASSIVARGAEYGKLFF.

The CDR3 sequence: CASSRTPGGTEAFF. The CDR3 DNA reads as TGTGCCAGCAGCCGCACCCCAGGGGGTACTGAAGCTTTCTTT. This chain links TRBV11-2 with TRBJ1-1, with 7 bases aligning to TRBD1. V lost 5 bases, J lost 5 bases, and 8 bases stayed unmatched. Germline V lookup: CDR1 SGHAT, CDR2 FQNNGV. The CDR3 spans 14 residues. Based on the CDR3 plus reference TRBV11-2 and TRBJ1-1, the full variable domain is EAGVAQSPRYKIIEKRQSVAFWCNPISGHATLYWYQQILGQGPKLLIQFQNNGVVDDSQLPKDRFSAERLKGVDSTLKIQPAKLEDSAVYLCASSRTPGGTEAFFGQGTRLTVV.

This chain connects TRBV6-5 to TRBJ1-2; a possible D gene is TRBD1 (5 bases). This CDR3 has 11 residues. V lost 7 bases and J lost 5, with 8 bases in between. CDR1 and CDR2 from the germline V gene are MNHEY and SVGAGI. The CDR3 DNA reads TGTGCCAGCAAGGGACTTTATGGCTACACCTTC. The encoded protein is CASKGLYGYTF.

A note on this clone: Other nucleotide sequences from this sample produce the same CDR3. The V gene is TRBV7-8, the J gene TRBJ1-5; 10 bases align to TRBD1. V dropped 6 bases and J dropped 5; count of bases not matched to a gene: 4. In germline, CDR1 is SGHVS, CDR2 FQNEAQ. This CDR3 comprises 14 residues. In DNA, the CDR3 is TGTGCCAGCAGTTACGGGACAGGGGATCAGCCCCAGCATTTT. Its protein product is CASSYGTGDQPQHF.

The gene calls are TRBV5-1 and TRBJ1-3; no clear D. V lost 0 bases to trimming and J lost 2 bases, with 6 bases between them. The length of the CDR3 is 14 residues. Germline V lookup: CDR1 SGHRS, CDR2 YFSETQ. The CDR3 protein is CASSLGGAGNTIYF. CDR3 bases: TGCGCCAGCAGCTTGGGGGGAGCTGGAAACACCATATATTTT.

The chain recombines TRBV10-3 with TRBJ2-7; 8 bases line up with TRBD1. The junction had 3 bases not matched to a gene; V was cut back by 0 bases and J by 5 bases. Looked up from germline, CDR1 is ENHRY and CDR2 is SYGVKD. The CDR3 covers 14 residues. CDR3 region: CAISESAGGNEQYF. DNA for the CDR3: TGTGCCATCAGTGAGTCGGCAGGGGGCAACGAGCAGTACTTC.

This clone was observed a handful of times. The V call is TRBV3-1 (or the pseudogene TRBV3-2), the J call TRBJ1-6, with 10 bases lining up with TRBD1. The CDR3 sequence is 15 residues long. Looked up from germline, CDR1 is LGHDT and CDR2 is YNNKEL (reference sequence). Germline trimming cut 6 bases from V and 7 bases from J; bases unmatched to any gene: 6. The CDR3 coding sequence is TGTGCCAGCAGAGGACAGGGGGTTGTAAATTCACCCCTCCACTTT. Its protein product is CASRGQGVVNSPLHF.

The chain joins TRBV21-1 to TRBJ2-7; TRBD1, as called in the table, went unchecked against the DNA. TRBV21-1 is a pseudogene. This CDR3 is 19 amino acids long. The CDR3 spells CASRKGLRDRAGGSYEQYF. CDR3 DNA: TGTGCCAGCAGGAAAGGACTAAGGGACAGGGCAGGGGGCTCCTACGAGCAGTACTTC.

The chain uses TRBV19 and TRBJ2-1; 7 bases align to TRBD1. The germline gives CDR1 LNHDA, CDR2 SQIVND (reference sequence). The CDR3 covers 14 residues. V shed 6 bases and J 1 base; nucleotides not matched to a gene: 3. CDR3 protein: CASSQQGSYNEQFF. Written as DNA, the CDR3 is TGTGCCAGTAGCCAACAGGGGTCCTACAATGAGCAGTTCTTC.

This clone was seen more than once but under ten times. The CDR3 sequence is CASGSGQDTEAFF. The CDR3 DNA reads as TGTGCCAGCGGAAGTGGACAGGACACTGAAGCTTTCTTT. This rearrangement joins TRBV6-5 to TRBJ1-1, with TRBD1 matching over 7 bases. Trimming took 8 bases from V and 3 from J; bases not matched to a gene: 6. Germline V gives CDR1 MNHEY, CDR2 SVGAGI. The CDR3 runs to 13 residues.